The rows below give T cell receptor beta chains drawn from one sample of a study of shared clonotypes between healthy human individuals. Profiling relied on immunoSEQ multiplex PCR, and the TCRdb table lists in-frame clones only, not all of them. The data contain approximately 700,000 clones, roughly 73% of them singletons. What was sequenced was memory CD4+ T cells sorted from blood. The receptors stem from a woman younger than 45 in good health. The CDR3 runs from the conserved cysteine through the conserved F or W. D genes are given only for firm matches. Size is omitted from some rows. Given values are once, few, many or a class for expanded clones.

TRBJ1-4,TRBV6-1,NA,NA,CASSEAADEYNEKLFF,TGTGCCAGCAGTGAGGCCGCGGACGAGTATAATGAAAAACTGTTTTTT
TRBJ1-1,TRBV7-2,NA,NA,CASSLTHTNTEAFF,TGTGCCAGCAGCTTGACACATACGAACACTGAAGCTTTCTTT
TRBJ2-5,TRBV28,NA,NA,CASRPNTGETQYF,TGTGCCAGCAGACCTAACACAGGGGAGACCCAGTACTTC
TRBJ2-1,TRBV29-1,NA,NA,CSVERGYNEQFF,TGCAGCGTTGAACGCGGGTACAATGAGCAGTTCTTC
TRBJ1-1,TRBV27,NA,NA,CASSLSPQGQIPSMNTEAFF,TGTGCCAGCAGTTTATCCCCACAAGGACAAATCCCGAGTATGAACACTGAAGCTTTCTTT
TRBJ1-1,TRBV4-1,NA,few,CASSQGRTAFF,TGCGCCAGCAGCCAAGGAAGGACAGCTTTCTTT
TRBJ2-3,TRBV7-9,NA,NA,CASSKPTSTTDTQYF,TGTGCCAGCAGCAAGCCCACTAGCACCACAGATACGCAGTATTTT
TRBJ1-1,TRBV10-3,TRBD1,NA,CAIKDRANSNTEAFF,TGTGCCATAAAGGACAGGGCCAATTCGAACACTGAAGCTTTCTTT
TRBJ2-1,TRBV6-1,NA,NA,CASSLRGNEQFF,TGTGCCAGCAGTCTCAGAGGGAATGAGCAGTTCTTC
TRBJ2-1,TRBV19,NA,NA,CASRRVGSYNEQFF,TGTGCCAGTAGGAGGGTCGGGAGCTACAATGAGCAGTTCTTC
TRBJ2-5,TRBV2,NA,NA,CASTGSSPSGKTQYF,TGTGCCAGCACGGGTAGCAGCCCGAGTGGAAAGACCCAGTACTTC
TRBJ2-7,TRBV9,TRBD2,NA,CASSVGTSGIAEQYF,TGTGCCAGCAGCGTGGGTACTAGCGGGATCGCCGAGCAGTACTTC
TRBJ2-3,TRBV29-1,NA,NA,CSVEPIRDEWHFRDTQYF,TGCAGCGTTGAGCCTATCAGGGATGAGTGGCACTTCAGAGATACGCAGTATTTT
TRBJ1-4,TRBV10-1,NA,NA,CASSESSATNEKLFF,TGCGCCAGCAGTGAGTCCAGCGCAACTAATGAAAAACTGTTTTTT
TRBJ2-1,TRBV7-9,NA,NA,CASSTSRQVGEQFF,TGTGCCAGCAGCACATCCCGACAGGTGGGTGAGCAGTTCTTC
TRBJ2-1,TRBV4-2,NA,NA,CASSQGGYNNEQFF,TGTGCCAGCAGCCAAGGGGGTTATAACAATGAGCAGTTCTTC
TRBJ1-2,TRBV10-3,TRBD1,NA,CAISEVGQGEGYTF,TGTGCCATCAGTGAGGTAGGACAGGGAGAAGGCTACACCTTC
TRBJ1-4,TRBV5-1,TRBD1,NA,CASSPTGYNEKLFF,TGCGCCAGCAGCCCGACAGGGTATAATGAAAAACTGTTTTTT
TRBJ1-1,TRBV5-1,NA,once,CASSFESGTEAFF,TGCGCCAGCAGCTTTGAATCCGGGACTGAAGCTTTCTTT
TRBJ2-7,TRBV29-1,NA,NA,CSVAIASLYEQYF,TGCAGCGTTGCTATAGCCAGTCTCTACGAGCAGTACTTC
TRBJ1-5,TRBV10-3,NA,NA,CAISDRGGGNQPQHF,TGTGCCATCAGTGACAGGGGTGGTGGCAATCAGCCCCAGCATTTT
TRBJ1-2,TRBV28,TRBD1,many,CASRPTGDYGYTF,TGTGCCAGCAGACCGACAGGGGACTATGGCTACACCTTC
TRBJ2-7,TRBV10-2,NA,NA,CASRALGSSHEQYF,TGCGCCAGCAGGGCTCTCGGGAGTTCCCACGAGCAGTACTTC
TRBJ2-5,TRBV28,NA,NA,CASSFKGSSQETQYF,TGTGCCAGCAGTTTTAAGGGCAGCTCCCAAGAGACCCAGTACTTC
TRBJ1-5,TRBV19,TRBD1,NA,CASSISGTAQPQHF,TGTGCCAGTAGTATCTCCGGGACAGCTCAGCCCCAGCATTTT
TRBJ2-7,TRBV28,NA,few,CASSFRTLEQYF,TGTGCCAGCAGTTTCCGGACACTCGAGCAGTACTTC
TRBJ2-5,TRBV14,NA,NA,CASSRAPSAIQETQYF,TGTGCCAGCAGCCGCGCGCCTTCGGCCATCCAAGAGACCCAGTACTTC
TRBJ2-7,TRBV7-9,TRBD1,NA,CASSLYLGQRSSYEQYF,TGTGCCAGCAGCTTATACCTGGGACAGCGAAGCTCCTACGAGCAGTACTTC
TRBJ2-1,TRBV7-7,TRBD2,NA,CASSLGLASYNEQFF,TGTGCCAGCAGCTTAGGACTAGCCTCCTACAATGAGCAGTTCTTC
TRBJ1-5,TRBV6-6,NA,NA,CASSEDSAYNQPQHF,TGTGCCAGCAGTGAGGACAGCGCCTACAATCAGCCCCAGCATTTT
TRBJ2-7,TRBV2,NA,few,CASSESQGPYEQYF,TGTGCCAGCAGTGAATCACAGGGTCCCTACGAGCAGTACTTC
TRBJ2-1,TRBV18,TRBD2,NA,CASSPRTGGRISEQFF,TGTGCCAGCTCACCACGTACTGGCGGGAGGATTAGTGAGCAGTTCTTC
TRBJ2-3,TRBV4-1,NA,NA,CASRPGVRGRSDTQYF,TGCGCCAGCAGACCGGGAGTCAGGGGGAGGTCAGATACGCAGTATTTT
TRBJ1-1,TRBV19,NA,NA,CASSNKPTNTEAFF,TGTGCCAGTAGTAACAAACCGACAAACACTGAAGCTTTCTTT
TRBJ2-7,TRBV19,NA,NA,CASSNRDLGEQYF,TGTGCCAGTAGTAACCGGGACCTGGGCGAGCAGTACTTC
TRBJ2-4,TRBV15,TRBD1,NA,CATSVGDRNIQYF,TGTGCCACCAGCGTGGGGGACAGAAACATTCAGTACTTC
TRBJ1-3,TRBV11-1,TRBD1,NA,CASRSTGVGNTIYF,TGTGCCAGCAGATCTACAGGGGTTGGAAACACCATATATTTT
TRBJ2-7,TRBV2,TRBD2,NA,CASGGTSGRLRGENF,TGTGCCAGCGGGGGGACTAGCGGGAGATTAAGGGGCGAAAACTTC
TRBJ1-2,TRBV28,TRBD1,NA,CASSLSTGGYYGYTF,TGTGCCAGCAGTTTATCGACAGGGGGCTACTATGGCTACACCTTC
TRBJ2-7,TRBV19,TRBD2,NA,CASSIAGGGTSYEQYF,TGTGCCAGTAGTATAGCGGGAGGCGGGACGTCCTACGAGCAGTACTTC
TRBJ1-5,TRBV19,TRBD1,NA,CASSLGTVEYQPQHF,TGTGCCAGTAGTCTCGGGACAGTAGAATATCAGCCCCAGCATTTT
TRBJ2-4,TRBV7-9,TRBD1,NA,CASSFQGANIQYF,TGTGCCAGCAGCTTTCAGGGGGCGAACATTCAGTACTTC
TRBJ2-3,TRBV2,TRBD2,once,CASSELAGGFDTQYF,TGTGCCAGCAGTGAACTAGCGGGGGGCTTCGATACGCAGTATTTT
TRBJ1-5,TRBV27,NA,NA,CASSLSGLPFSIGQHF,TGTGCCAGCAGTTTAAGTGGACTGCCCTTTTCAATTGGCCAGCATTTT
TRBJ2-7,TRBV5-4,TRBD1,NA,CASSLPRGQGSYEQYF,TGTGCCAGCAGCCTCCCGAGGGGGCAGGGCTCCTACGAGCAGTACTTC
TRBJ1-1,TRBV19,NA,NA,CASTGFGEAFF,TGTGCCAGTACCGGTTTTGGTGAAGCTTTCTTT
TRBJ2-1,TRBV7-8,NA,NA,CASSSMLEGEQFF,TGTGCCAGCAGCTCAATGCTAGAGGGAGAGCAGTTCTTC
TRBJ1-4,TRBV9,TRBD1,NA,CASSVSGQGLEKLFF,TGTGCCAGCAGCGTATCGGGACAGGGACTCGAAAAACTGTTTTTT
TRBJ2-3,TRBV6-1,NA,NA,CASSRLGGTDTQYF,TGTGCCAGCAGCCGACTGGGGGGCACAGATACGCAGTATTTT
TRBJ1-2,TRBV11-1,NA,NA,CASSPRTRTEENGYTF,TGTGCCAGCAGCCCAAGAACTCGGACGGAAGAGAATGGCTACACCTTC
TRBJ2-7,TRBV6-1,TRBD1,once,CASTAGTGITYEQYF,TGTGCCAGCACCGCCGGGACAGGGATTACCTACGAGCAGTACTTC
TRBJ2-2,TRBV11-1,NA,NA,CASSFLSSTGELFF,TGTGCCAGCAGCTTTCTTTCGAGCACCGGGGAGCTGTTTTTT
TRBJ1-5,TRBV7-8,NA,once,CASSIYPGGGSNQPQHF,TGTGCCAGCAGCATATACCCGGGGGGTGGGAGCAATCAGCCCCAGCATTTT
TRBJ1-1,TRBV28,NA,NA,CASSLSSVGGKTEAFF,TGTGCCAGCAGTTTATCTTCCGTCGGGGGGAAAACTGAAGCTTTCTTT
TRBJ1-2,TRBV7-2,TRBD1,NA,CASRLRTGGGYGYTF,TGTGCCAGCAGGTTGAGGACAGGGGGAGGCTATGGCTACACCTTC
TRBJ1-4,TRBV4-1,TRBD1,NA,CASSLHGTGNEKLFF,TGCGCCAGCAGCCTTCACGGGACAGGGAATGAAAAACTGTTTTTT
TRBJ2-1,TRBV4-2,TRBD2,once,CASSQDQREGYNEQFF,TGTGCCAGCAGCCAAGATCAGCGGGAGGGGTACAATGAGCAGTTCTTC
TRBJ1-1,TRBV10-1,NA,once,CASSDKGTNTEAFF,TGCGCCAGCAGTGATAAGGGAACGAACACTGAAGCTTTCTTT